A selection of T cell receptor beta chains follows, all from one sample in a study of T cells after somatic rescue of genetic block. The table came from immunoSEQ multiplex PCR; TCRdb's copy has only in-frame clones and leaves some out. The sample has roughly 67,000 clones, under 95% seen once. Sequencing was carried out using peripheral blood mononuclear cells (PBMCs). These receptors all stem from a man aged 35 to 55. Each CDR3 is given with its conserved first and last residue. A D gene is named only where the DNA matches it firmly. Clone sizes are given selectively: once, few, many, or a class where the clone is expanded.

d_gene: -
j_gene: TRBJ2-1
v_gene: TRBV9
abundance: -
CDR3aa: CASSVEDFNNEQFF
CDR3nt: TGTGCCAGCAGCGTAGAAGACTTCAACAATGAGCAGTTCTTC

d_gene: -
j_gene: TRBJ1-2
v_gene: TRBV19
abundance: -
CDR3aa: CASSIDYNRNYGYTF
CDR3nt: TGTGCCAGTAGTATAGATTACAATCGGAACTATGGCTACACCTTC

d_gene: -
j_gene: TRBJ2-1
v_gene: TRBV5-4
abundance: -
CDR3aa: CASSRSRTYNEQFF
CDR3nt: TGTGCCAGCAGCCGGAGTAGGACCTACAATGAGCAGTTCTTC

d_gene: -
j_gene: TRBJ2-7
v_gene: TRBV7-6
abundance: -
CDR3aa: CASSLAGDEQYF
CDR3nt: TGTGCCAGCAGCTTAGCAGGGGACGAGCAGTACTTC

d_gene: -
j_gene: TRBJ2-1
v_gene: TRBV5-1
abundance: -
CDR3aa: CASSLGEGPYNEQFF
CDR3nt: TGCGCCAGCAGCTTGGGAGAGGGGCCCTACAATGAGCAGTTCTTC

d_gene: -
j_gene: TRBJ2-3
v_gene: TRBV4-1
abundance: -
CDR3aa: CASSQSKTDTQYF
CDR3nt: TGCGCCAGCAGCCAATCTAAGACAGATACGCAGTATTTT

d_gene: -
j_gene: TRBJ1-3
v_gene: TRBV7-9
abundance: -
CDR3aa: CASSLGRNTIYF
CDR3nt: TGTGCCAGCAGCTTAGGGCGAAACACCATATATTTT

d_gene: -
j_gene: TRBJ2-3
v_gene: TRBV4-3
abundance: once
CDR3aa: CASSQQNVGDTQYF
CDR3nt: TGCGCCAGCAGCCAACAGAACGTCGGAGATACGCAGTATTTT

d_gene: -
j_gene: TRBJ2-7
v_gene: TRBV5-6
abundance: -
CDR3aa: CASSLGGYSLVYEQYF
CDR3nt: TGTGCCAGCAGCTTAGGAGGGTACTCACTAGTTTACGAGCAGTACTTC

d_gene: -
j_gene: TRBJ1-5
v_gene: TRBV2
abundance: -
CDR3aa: CASRADNQPQHF
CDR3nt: TGTGCCAGCAGGGCAGACAATCAGCCCCAGCATTTT

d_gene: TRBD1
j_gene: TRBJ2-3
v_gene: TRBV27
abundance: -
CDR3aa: CASSPILLRDSRTDTQYF
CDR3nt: TGTGCCAGCAGTCCCATCCTTCTCCGGGACAGTAGAACAGATACGCAGTATTTT

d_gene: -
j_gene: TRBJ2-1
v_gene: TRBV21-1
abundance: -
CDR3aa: CASSSQDREGEQFF
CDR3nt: TGTGCCAGCAGCTCCCAAGACCGGGAAGGAGAGCAGTTCTTC

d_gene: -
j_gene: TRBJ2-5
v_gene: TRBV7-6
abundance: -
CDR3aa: CASSLIPGSGETQYF
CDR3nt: TGTGCCAGCAGCTTAATTCCGGGGTCGGGGGAGACCCAGTACTTC

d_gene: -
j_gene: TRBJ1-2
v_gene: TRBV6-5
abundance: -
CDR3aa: CASSDRFGYTF
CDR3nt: TGTGCCAGCAGCGACAGGTTTGGCTACACCTTC

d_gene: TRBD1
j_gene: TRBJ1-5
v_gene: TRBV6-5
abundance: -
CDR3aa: CASRDSNNQPQHF
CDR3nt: TGTGCCAGCCGGGACAGTAACAATCAGCCCCAGCATTTT

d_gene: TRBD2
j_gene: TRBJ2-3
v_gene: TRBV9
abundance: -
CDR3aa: CASSVEGLAGSTDTQYF
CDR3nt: TGTGCCAGCAGCGTAGAGGGACTAGCGGGGAGCACAGATACGCAGTATTTT

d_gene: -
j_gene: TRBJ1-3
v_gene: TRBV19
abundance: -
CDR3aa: CASSSSPGNTIYF
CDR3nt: TGTGCCAGTAGTTCTTCACCGGGAAACACCATATATTTT

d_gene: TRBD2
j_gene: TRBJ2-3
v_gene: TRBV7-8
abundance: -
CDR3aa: CASNPTSGRTDTQYF
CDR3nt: TGTGCCAGCAACCCGACTAGCGGGAGAACAGATACGCAGTATTTT

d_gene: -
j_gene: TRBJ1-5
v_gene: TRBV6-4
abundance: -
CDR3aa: CASSERGDQPQHF
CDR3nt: TGTGCCAGCAGTGAGAGGGGGGATCAGCCCCAGCATTTT

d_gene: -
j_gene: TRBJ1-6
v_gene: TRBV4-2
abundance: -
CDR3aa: CASSQDSRTYNSPLHF
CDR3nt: TGTGCCAGCAGCCAAGATTCCCGCACCTATAATTCACCCCTCCACTTT

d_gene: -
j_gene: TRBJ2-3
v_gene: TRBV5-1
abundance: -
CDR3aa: CASSRERTTSTDTQYF
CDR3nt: TGCGCCAGCAGCAGGGAACGAACCACTAGCACAGATACGCAGTATTTT

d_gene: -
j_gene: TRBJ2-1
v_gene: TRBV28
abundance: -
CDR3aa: CASRSGNGRDFF
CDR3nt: TGTGCCAGCAGGTCGGGAAACGGGCGGGACTTCTTC

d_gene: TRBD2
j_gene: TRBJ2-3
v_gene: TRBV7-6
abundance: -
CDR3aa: CASSLPVSGTSEYTDTQYF
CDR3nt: TGTGCCAGCAGCCTTCCGGTTTCCGGGACTAGCGAATACACAGATACGCAGTATTTT

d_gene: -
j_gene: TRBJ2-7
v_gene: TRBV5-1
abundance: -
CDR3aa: CASSLQASYEQYF
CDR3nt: TGCGCCAGCAGCTTGCAGGCATCCTACGAGCAGTACTTC

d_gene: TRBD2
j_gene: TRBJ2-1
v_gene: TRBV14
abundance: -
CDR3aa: CASSQVRGGSSYNEQFF
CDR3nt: TGTGCCAGCAGCCAAGTCCGGGGGGGGTCTTCCTACAATGAGCAGTTCTTC

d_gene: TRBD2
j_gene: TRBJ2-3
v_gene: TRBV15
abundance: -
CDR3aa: CATSRGGGRAFRTDTQYF
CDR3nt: TGTGCCACCAGCAGAGGAGGCGGGAGGGCCTTTCGTACAGATACGCAGTATTTT

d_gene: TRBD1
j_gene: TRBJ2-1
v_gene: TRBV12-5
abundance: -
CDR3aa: CASGRTGLTYNEQFF
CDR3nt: TGTGCTAGTGGTAGGACAGGACTTACTTACAATGAGCAGTTCTTC

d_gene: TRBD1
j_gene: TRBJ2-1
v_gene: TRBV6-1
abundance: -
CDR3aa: CASSVGTEFYNEQFF
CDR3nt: TGTGCCAGCAGTGTGGGGACAGAATTTTACAATGAGCAGTTCTTC

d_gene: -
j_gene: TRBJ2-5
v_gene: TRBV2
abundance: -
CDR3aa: CASSNIPQETQYF
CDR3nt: TGTGCCAGCTCAAACATCCCCCAAGAGACCCAGTACTTC

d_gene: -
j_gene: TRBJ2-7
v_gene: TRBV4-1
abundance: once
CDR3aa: CASSQGVSYEQYF
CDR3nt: TGCGCCAGCAGCCAAGGGGTGTCCTACGAGCAGTACTTC

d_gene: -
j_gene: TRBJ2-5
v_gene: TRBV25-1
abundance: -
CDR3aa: CASSEWGETQYF
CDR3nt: TGTGCCAGCAGTGAATGGGGGGAGACCCAGTACTTC

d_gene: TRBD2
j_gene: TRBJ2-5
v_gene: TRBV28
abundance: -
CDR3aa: CASRLTSSTQTQYF
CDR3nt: TGTGCCAGCAGATTGACTAGCTCCACTCAGACCCAGTACTTC

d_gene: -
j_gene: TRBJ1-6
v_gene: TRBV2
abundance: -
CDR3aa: CASSAEKNNSPLHF
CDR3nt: TGTGCCAGCAGTGCCGAGAAAAATAATTCACCCCTCCACTTT

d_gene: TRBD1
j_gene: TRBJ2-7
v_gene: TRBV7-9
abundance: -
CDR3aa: CASSARDRGPEQYF
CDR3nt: TGTGCCAGCAGCGCCCGGGACAGGGGCCCCGAGCAGTACTTC

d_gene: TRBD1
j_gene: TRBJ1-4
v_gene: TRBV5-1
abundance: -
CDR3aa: CASSWTGPATNEKLFF
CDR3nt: TGCGCCAGCAGCTGGACAGGGCCCGCAACTAATGAAAAACTGTTTTTT